Each of the 10 T cell receptor beta chains below was sequenced from the same sample in a study of blood T cell repertoires in COVID-19. Sequenced by immunoSEQ multiplex PCR; TCRdb stores in-frame clones only, minus some. Of around 190,000 clones in the sample, 80% to 90% are singletons; the top ten hold around 8.6%. Sequenced material: peripheral blood. Receptors originate from a man aged 45-65 years with active or convalescent COVID-19.

V and J are TRBV7-9 and TRBJ2-3, with 11 bases that match TRBD2. The germline V gene has CDR1 SEHNR and CDR2 FQNEAQ (reference sequence). The CDR3 sequence is 16 residues long. V was pared by 6 bases and J by 5 bases, with 10 bases of the junction left unmatched. The CDR3 nucleotides read TGTGCCAGCAGTCCACCCGGGACTAGCGGCATAGATACGCAGTATTTT. It encodes CASSPPGTSGIDTQYF.

The rearrangement links TRBV6-5 to TRBJ2-5, with a weak D call TRBD2 (7 bases). Trimming cost V 4 bases and J 5 bases, with 11 bases left between them. There are 13 residues in the CDR3. The germline V gene has CDR1 MNHEY and CDR2 SVGAGI. CDR3 nucleotide sequence: TGTGCCAGCAGTTTAGGGGGGGGTGAGACCCAGTACTTC. Residues: CASSLGGGETQYF.

The chain combines TRBV29-1 with TRBJ1-1; the D is unclear. The CDR3 runs 13 residues. V was cut by 5 bases and J by 1 base, with 11 bases left in between. Germline V CDR1 and CDR2: SQVTM, ANQGSEA. The DNA of the CDR3 is TGCAGCGTTTTCGTAGGAGGGAACACTGAAGCTTTCTTT. Its protein is CSVFVGGNTEAFF.

This chain joins TRBV25-1 and TRBJ2-7; 10 positions match TRBD1. Trimming cost V 3 bases and J 5 bases; bases outside gene matches: 7. Germline loops: CDR1 MGHDK, CDR2 SYGVNS. CDR3 length: 15 residues. DNA for the CDR3: TGTGCCAGCAGTGACCCCGGGACAGGGGACGACGAGCAGTACTTC. As protein: CASSDPGTGDDEQYF.

In regard to this clone: No DNA is shown, since the ends of the CDR3 on it are uncertain; the CDR3 is the one TCRdb lists. This rearrangement joins TRBV27 to TRBJ1-2; the table's TRBD1 call for D was not verified on the DNA. The CDR3 is made up of 15 amino acids, end residues included. Germline CDR1 reads MNHEY; CDR2 reads SMNVEV (reference sequence). The chain's CDR3 is CASSFLAGGNYGYTF.

V gene TRBV27 combines with J gene TRBJ1-2; TRBD1 agrees at 8 bases. Germline loops: CDR1 MNHEY, CDR2 SMNVEV (reference sequence). The CDR3 loop spans 16 amino acids. V shed 0 bases and J 5 bases; nucleotides not matched to a gene: 8. The CDR3 is CASSLSVRTGWYGYTF. The CDR3 nucleotides read TGTGCCAGCAGTTTATCGGTTAGGACAGGGTGGTATGGCTACACCTTC.

The chain joins TRBV15 to TRBJ1-2; no definite D call. Trimming left V 1 base short and J 3 bases short, with 12 bases between. The CDR3 runs 15 residues. Germline V gene data show CDR1 as LNHNV and CDR2 as YYDKDF (reference sequence). The CDR3: CATSRVPGLDYGYTF. As DNA, the CDR3 is TGTGCCACCAGCAGAGTCCCGGGTCTAGACTATGGCTACACCTTC.

The chain uses TRBV28 and TRBJ2-5; D is unclear. CDR1 is MDHEN and CDR2 is SYDVKM in the germline V gene. Trimming cost V 3 bases and J 0 bases, with 5 bases left between them. CDR3 length: 13 amino acids. This CDR3 is CASSLENQETQYF. DNA of the CDR3: TGTGCCAGCAGTTTGGAGAACCAAGAGACCCAGTACTTC.

The genes are TRBV11-2 and TRBJ2-5; D remains ambiguous. CDR1 is SGHAT and CDR2 is FQNNGV in the germline V gene. V lost 3 bases to trimming and J lost 2 bases, with 7 bases between them. The length of the CDR3 is 13 residues. The DNA of the CDR3 is TGTGCCAGCAGCTTCGAGAGGCAAGAGACCCAGTACTTC. Encoded protein: CASSFERQETQYF.

The V gene is TRBV7-3, the J gene TRBJ2-3; D is possibly TRBD1 (5 bases). From germline, CDR1 is SGHTA and CDR2 FQGTGA. The V and J ends lost 7 bases and 1 base respectively, with 15 bases between them. This CDR3 spans 15 amino acids. Here the CDR3 DNA reads TGTGCCAGCACCTACGACAGCGCTCGCACAGATACGCAGTATTTT. The encoded protein is CASTYDSARTDTQYF.